This T cell receptor (beta chain) was sequenced in a study of blood T cells in healthy people across ages. Study-level information: Per every two T cells, about one barcoded beta molecule was captured by template switching.

Primers used in a second PCR of roughly 6 to 11 cycles were a sample-barcoded 5' primer and a J-beta primer mix. TCRdb called the 5' RACE reads again in MiXCR, with one record for every CDR3 protein. The sample has approximately 680,000 distinct CDR3 sequences, less than 40% seen once. A note on this clonotype: What it binds is not known.

Overall study results and limits: A strong correlation between TCR beta diversity and naive T cell percentage was seen. Long-lived and aged donors differed, with more naive CD4+ cells and higher diversity in the long-lived.

This CDR3 is built from 14 residues. V lost 4 bases, J lost 5 bases, and 4 bases stayed unmatched. Germline-derived CDR1 and CDR2 are MNHNS and SASEGT. The chain is built from TRBV6-1 and TRBJ1-4, with 7 bases lining up with TRBD1. The sequencing input was blood. This TCR derives from an elderly woman in good health. CDR3 residues: CASSGRTGNEKLFF. In DNA form, the CDR3 reads TGTGCCAGCAGTGGGCGGACAGGAAATGAAAAACTGTTTTTT.